This TCR beta chain was observed in a study of blood T cells in healthy people across ages. A second about 6 to 11 cycle PCR used barcoded and J-beta primers. TCRdb analysed the 5' RACE reads with MiXCR anew, one entry per CDR3 protein. The table lists approximately 1.5 million distinct CDR3 sequences, 35% to 45% of them singletons. Notes on this clonotype: Its antigen remains unknown.

The study, taken as a whole, reports: Among long-lived donors, naive CD4+ cells were more numerous and diversity higher than in aged donors. Not knowing donor CMV status may have confounded expanded clonotype changes.

The germline CDR1 and CDR2 sequences are SGHVS and FQNEAQ. Trimming took off 2 bases at V and 8 bases at J, with 6 bases between the two ends. This CDR3 has 12 amino acids. This receptor was obtained from a woman aged 18-29 years in good health. This chain uses TRBV7-8 with TRBJ1-4; D gene uncertain. Source material: blood. The CDR3 is CASSLLQEKLFF. The CDR3 DNA sequence: TGTGCCAGCAGCTTATTGCAGGAAAAACTGTTTTTT.